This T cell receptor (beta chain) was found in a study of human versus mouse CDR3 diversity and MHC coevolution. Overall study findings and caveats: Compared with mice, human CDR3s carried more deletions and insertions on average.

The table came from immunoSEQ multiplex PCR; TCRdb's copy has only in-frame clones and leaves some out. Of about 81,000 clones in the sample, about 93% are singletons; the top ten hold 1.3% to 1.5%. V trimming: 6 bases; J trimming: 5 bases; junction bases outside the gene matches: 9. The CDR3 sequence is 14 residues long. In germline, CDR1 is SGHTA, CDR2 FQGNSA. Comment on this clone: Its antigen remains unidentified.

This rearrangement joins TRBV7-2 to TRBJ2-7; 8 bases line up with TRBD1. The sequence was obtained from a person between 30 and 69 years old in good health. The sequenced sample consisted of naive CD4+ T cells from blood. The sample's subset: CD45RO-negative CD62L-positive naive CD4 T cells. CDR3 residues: CASSRNQGADEQYF. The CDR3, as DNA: TGTGCCAGCAGTCGAAACCAGGGGGCTGACGAGCAGTACTTC.